The entry below gives a single T cell receptor beta chain sequence along with its context. Its antigen is as yet unknown. One end of the junction is discordant with germline, which a read error may explain. Germline-derived CDR1 and CDR2 are SSHAT and FNYEAQ (reference sequence). The CDR3 runs to 12 residues. Since all of the isolated RNA was reverse transcribed, expressed TCRB transcripts were what got sequenced. The read count averaged around 4 million across naive, central memory and regulatory T cell samples. Measured with immunoSEQ multiplex PCR; TCRdb has only the in-frame clones, and not every one. The sample has about half a million clones, 30% seen once. Every donor had blood drawn once into heparin, 90 to 150 mL on average. The source of the sample is a study of beta chain features in type 1 diabetes. Overall study: Examination covered roughly 100,000,000 sorted cells spanning all samples.

Study-level points and caveats: A closer apparent resemblance between naive, central memory and Treg TCRB repertoires was seen in patients than in healthy donors.

This clonotype was obtained from a man between 18 and 35 years old in good health. The sequencing sample was made of naive CD4+ T cells from blood. The rearrangement joins TRBV7-7 to TRBJ2-5; the D is unclear. The CDR3 here is CASSPTSETQYF. The CDR3 bases are TGTGCTAGCAGCCCTACCTCGGAGACCCAGTACTTC.